This T cell receptor (beta chain) is from a study of cytomegalovirus exposure and HLA in healthy donors. Whole-study results and caveats: Most TCR sequences were seen very rarely across donors, but some public TCRs occurred in many.

CDR3 length: 14 residues. Germline CDR1 is MDHEN and CDR2 is SYDVKM. Trimming stripped 9 bases from V and 1 base from J, with 15 bases between. For this clone: The antigen remains unidentified.

Primers for the PCR totalled 60 Vbeta and 13 Jbeta. Assay used: immunoSEQ multiplex PCR; TCRdb lists only in-frame clones, some missing. The table records some 130,000 clones, around 80% of them present only once. The chain uses TRBV28 and TRBJ2-5; D is possibly TRBD2 (6 bases). The source is a man aged 25 to 40 in good health. The sequencing input was PBMCs. The CDR3 loop is CASRLAGIQETQYF. In DNA, the CDR3 is TGTGCCAGTAGACTGGCGGGAATCCAAGAGACCCAGTACTTC.